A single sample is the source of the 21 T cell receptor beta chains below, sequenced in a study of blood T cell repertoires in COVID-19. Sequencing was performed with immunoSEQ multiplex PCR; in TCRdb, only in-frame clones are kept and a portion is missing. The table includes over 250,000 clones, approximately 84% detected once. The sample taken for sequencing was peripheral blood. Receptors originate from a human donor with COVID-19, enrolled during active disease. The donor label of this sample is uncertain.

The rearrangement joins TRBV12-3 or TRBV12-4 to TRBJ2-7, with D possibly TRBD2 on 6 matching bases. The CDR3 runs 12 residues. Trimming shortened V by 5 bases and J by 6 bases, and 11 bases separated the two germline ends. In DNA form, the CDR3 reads TGTGCCAGCAGTCCTAGGCGGGGCGAGCAGTACTTC. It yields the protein CASSPRRGEQYF.

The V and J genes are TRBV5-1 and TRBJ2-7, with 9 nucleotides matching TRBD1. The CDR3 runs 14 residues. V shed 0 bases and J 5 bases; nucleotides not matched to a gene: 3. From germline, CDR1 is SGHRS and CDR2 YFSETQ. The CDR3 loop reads CASSLGQGGDEQYF. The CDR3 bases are TGCGCCAGCAGCTTGGGACAGGGGGGCGACGAGCAGTACTTC.

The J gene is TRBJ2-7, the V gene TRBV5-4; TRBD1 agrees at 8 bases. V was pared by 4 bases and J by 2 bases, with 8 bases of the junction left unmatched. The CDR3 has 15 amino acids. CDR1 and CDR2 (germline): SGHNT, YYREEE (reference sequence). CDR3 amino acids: CASSPTGARTYEQYF. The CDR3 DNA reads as TGTGCCAGCAGCCCGACAGGGGCAAGAACCTACGAGCAGTACTTC. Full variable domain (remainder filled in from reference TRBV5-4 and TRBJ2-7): ETGVTQSPTHLIKTRGQQVTLRCSSQSGHNTVSWYQQALGQGPQFIFQYYREEENGRGNFPPRFSGLQFPNYSSELNVNALELDDSALYLCASSPTGARTYEQYFGPGTRLTVT.

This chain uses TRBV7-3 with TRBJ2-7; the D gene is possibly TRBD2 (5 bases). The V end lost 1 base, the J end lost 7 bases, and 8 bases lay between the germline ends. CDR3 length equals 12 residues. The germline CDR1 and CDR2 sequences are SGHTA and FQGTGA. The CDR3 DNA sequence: TGTGCCAGCAGCTTAATAGGCGGGGAGCAGTACTTC. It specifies CASSLIGGEQYF.

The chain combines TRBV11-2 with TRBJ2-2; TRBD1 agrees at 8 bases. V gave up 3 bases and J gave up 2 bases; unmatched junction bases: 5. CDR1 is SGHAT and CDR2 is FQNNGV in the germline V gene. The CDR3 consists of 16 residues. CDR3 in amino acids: CASSFETGENTGELFF. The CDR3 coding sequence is TGTGCCAGCAGCTTTGAGACAGGGGAAAACACCGGGGAGCTGTTTTTT. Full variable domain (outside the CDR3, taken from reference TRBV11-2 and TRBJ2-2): EAGVAQSPRYKIIEKRQSVAFWCNPISGHATLYWYQQILGQGPKLLIQFQNNGVVDDSQLPKDRFSAERLKGVDSTLKIQPAKLEDSAVYLCASSFETGENTGELFFGEGSRLTVL.

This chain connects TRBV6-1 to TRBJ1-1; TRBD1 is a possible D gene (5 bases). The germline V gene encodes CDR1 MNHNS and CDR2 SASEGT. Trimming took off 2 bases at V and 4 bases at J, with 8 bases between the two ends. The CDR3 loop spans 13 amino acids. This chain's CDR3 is CASSERGLTEAFF. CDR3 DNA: TGTGCCAGCAGTGAAAGGGGACTCACTGAAGCTTTCTTT.

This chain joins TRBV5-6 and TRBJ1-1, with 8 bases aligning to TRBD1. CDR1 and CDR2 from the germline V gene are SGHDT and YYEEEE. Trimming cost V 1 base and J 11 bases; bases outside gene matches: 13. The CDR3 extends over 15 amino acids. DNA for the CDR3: TGTGCCAGCAGCTTGACGTCAAGACAGGGGCCGGTGGCTTTCTTT. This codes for CASSLTSRQGPVAFF.

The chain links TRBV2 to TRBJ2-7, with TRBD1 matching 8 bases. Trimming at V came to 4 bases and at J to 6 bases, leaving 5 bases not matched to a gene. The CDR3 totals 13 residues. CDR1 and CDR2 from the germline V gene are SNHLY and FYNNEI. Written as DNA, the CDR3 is TGTGCCAGCAGTGTCCGGACAGGGAGCGAGCAGTACTTC. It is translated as CASSVRTGSEQYF.

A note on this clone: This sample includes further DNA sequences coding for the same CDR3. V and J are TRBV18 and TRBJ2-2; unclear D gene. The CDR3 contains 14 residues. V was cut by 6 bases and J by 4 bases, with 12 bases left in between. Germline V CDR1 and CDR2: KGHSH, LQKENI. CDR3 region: CASSPDRSTGELFF. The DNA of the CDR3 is TGTGCCAGCTCGCCGGATAGGAGCACCGGGGAGCTGTTTTTT.

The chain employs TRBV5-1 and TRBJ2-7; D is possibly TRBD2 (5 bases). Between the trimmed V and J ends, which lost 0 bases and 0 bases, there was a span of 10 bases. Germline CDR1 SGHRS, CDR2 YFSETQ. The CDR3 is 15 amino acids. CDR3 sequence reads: CASSLVATISYEQYF. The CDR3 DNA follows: TGCGCCAGCAGCTTGGTAGCGACGATCTCCTACGAGCAGTACTTC.

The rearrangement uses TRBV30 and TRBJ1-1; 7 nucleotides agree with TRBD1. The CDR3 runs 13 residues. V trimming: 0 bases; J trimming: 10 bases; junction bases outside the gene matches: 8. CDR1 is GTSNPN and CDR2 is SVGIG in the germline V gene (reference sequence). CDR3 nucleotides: TGTGCCTGGAGTGTAAGGGGGGACAGACCAGCTTTCTTT. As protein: CAWSVRGDRPAFF.

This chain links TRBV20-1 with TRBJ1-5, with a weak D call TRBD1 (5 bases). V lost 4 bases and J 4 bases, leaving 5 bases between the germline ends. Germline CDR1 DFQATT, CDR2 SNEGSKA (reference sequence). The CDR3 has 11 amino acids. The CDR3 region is CSAKGNQPQHF. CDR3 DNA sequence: TGCAGTGCTAAGGGGAATCAGCCCCAGCATTTT.

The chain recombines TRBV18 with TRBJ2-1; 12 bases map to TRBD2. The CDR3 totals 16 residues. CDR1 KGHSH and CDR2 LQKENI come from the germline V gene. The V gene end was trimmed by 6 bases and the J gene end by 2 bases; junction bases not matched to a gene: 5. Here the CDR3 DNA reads TGTGCCAGCTCGCGGACTAGCGGGACTACCTACAATGAGCAGTTCTTC. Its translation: CASSRTSGTTYNEQFF. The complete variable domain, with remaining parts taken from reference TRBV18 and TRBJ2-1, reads NAGVMQNPRHLVRRRGQEARLRCSPMKGHSHVYWYRQLPEEGLKFMVYLQKENIIDESGMPKERFSAEFPKEGPSILRIQQVVRGDSAAYFCASSRTSGTTYNEQFFGPGTRLTVL.

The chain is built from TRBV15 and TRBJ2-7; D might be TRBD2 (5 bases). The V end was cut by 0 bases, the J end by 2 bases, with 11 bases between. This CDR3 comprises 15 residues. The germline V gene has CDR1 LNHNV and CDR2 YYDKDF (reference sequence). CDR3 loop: CATSRDRGPAYEQYF. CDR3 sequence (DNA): TGTGCCACCAGCAGAGATCGCGGGCCCGCCTACGAGCAGTACTTC.

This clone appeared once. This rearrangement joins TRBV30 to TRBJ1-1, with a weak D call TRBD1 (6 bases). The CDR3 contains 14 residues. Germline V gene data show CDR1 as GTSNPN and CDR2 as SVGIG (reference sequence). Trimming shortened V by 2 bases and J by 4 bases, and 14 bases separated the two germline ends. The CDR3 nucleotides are TGTGCCTGGAGTTTCAGCGGGGGGGCCACTGAAGCTTTCTTT. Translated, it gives CAWSFSGGATEAFF.

The CDR3 region has the DNA TGTGCCAGCTGTCAGACAGAGAACACTGAAGCTTTCTTT. This gives the protein CASCQTENTEAFF. The V and J genes are TRBV2 and TRBJ1-1; weak D call: TRBD1 (5 bases). This CDR3 comprises 13 residues. Trimming cost V 8 bases and J 1 base, with 11 bases left between them. Germline loops: CDR1 SNHLY, CDR2 FYNNEI.

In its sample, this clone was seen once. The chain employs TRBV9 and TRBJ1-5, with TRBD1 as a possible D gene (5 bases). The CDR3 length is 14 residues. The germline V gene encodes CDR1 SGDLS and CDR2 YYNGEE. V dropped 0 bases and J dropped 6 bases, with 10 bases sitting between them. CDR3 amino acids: CASSVAGRGQPQHF. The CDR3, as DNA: TGTGCCAGCAGCGTAGCAGGGCGAGGTCAGCCCCAGCATTTT.

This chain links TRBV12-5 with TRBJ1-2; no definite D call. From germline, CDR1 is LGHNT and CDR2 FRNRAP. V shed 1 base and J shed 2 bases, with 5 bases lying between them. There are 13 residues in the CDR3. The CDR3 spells CASGLDSNYGYTF. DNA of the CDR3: TGTGCTAGTGGTTTGGACAGCAACTATGGCTACACCTTC.

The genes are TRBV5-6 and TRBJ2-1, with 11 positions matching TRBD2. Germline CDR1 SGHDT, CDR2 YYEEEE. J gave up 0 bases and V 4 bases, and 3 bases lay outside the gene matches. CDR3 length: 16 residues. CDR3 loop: CASSRSGGGSYNEQFF. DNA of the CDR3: TGTGCCAGCAGCCGTAGCGGGGGGGGCTCCTACAATGAGCAGTTCTTC.

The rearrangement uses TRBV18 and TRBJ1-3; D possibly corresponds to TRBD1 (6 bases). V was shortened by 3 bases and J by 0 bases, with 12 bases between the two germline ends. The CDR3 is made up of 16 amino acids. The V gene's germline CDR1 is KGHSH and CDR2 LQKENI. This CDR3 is CASSPDRSSSGNTIYF. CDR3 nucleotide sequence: TGTGCCAGCTCACCCGACAGGTCCTCCTCTGGAAACACCATATATTTT.

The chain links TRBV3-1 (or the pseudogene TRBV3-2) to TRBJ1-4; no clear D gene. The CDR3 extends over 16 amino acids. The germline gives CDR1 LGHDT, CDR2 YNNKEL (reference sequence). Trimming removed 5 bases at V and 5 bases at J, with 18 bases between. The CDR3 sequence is CASSAAYGSQNEKLFF. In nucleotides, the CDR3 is TGTGCCAGCAGCGCAGCCTATGGGAGCCAGAATGAAAAACTGTTTTTT.